The TCR beta chain under discussion was sequenced for a study of tissue T cells after allogeneic stem cell transplantation. Survey-depth TCRbeta CDR3 sequencing reported V/J genes and productive frequencies. Some clones are missing from TCRdb's copy, which holds only in-frame ones; the method was immunoSEQ multiplex PCR. Of fewer than 600 clones in the sample, 70% to 80% are singletons; the top ten hold approximately 20%. Study-level results: Across patients, clones rarely overlapped, yet motif clusters were shared tissue-specifically. Which tissue TCRs were alloreactive or antigen-specific was not determined. Some clones might be persisting host cells.

CDR1 and CDR2 (germline): SGDLS, YYNGEE. J was trimmed by 6 bases and V by 3 bases; bases with no gene match: 7. The CDR3 totals 15 residues. Remarks on this clone: Its target is not known.

This chain uses TRBV9 with TRBJ2-1; 9 bases match TRBD2. The sequencing used ileal tissue, collected at autopsy. This TCR came from a female patient aged 18 to 50 with steroid-refractory graft-versus-host disease after an allogeneic stem cell transplant. Among the T cells, some may be from the graft donor. The DNA of the CDR3 is TGTGCCAGCAGCGCCTGGACTAGCGTTGGCAATGAGCAGTTCTTC. Translation: CASSAWTSVGNEQFF.